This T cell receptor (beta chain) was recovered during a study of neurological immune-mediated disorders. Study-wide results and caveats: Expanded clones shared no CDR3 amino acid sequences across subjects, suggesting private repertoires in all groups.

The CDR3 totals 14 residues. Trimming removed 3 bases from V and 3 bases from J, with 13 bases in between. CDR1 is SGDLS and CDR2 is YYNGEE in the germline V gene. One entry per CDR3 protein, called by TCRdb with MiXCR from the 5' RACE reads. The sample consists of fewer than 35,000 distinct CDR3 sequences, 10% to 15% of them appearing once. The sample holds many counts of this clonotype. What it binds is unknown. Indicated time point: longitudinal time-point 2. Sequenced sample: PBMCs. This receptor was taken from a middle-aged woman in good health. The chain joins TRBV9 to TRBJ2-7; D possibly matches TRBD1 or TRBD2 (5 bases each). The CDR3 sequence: CASSGGSPYYEQYF. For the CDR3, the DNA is TGTGCCAGCAGCGGGGGGTCGCCCTACTACGAGCAGTACTTC.